This note documents a single T cell receptor (beta chain) sequence. No cognate antigen has been identified for it. No much larger clone is present one base from it, and per-base qualities are unavailable. This sample is drawn from a study of blood T cell repertoires in COVID-19 (dated by TCRdb to 2020 to 2022). General notes on the study: The collaborator samples originated in the United States, Italy and Spain and spanned the acute and convalescent phases of COVID-19. A de-identified subject ID, COVID-19 status, age in years and sex were almost always included in the sample metadata. Samples were obtained from the ongoing ImmuneRACE study (first 160 participants) and from about 1,300 subjects provided by 6 global collaborators. Where available, HLA class I and class II types were obtained from metadata supplied by the sample provider rather than from assay-based typing. A freely available public database, intended as a resource for researchers studying the immune response to SARS-CoV-2, is where the repertoires were released. The prospective study material was composed of cDNA or gDNA derived from T cells, B-cell-depleted T cells, or PBMCs. Deeply sampled blood TCRbeta repertoires from subjects exposed to, actively infected with, or recovered from COVID-19 were included in the dataset.

V lost 0 bases and J lost 8 bases; the stretch between them is 13 bases long. Via the germline V gene (reference sequence), CDR1 is LNHDA and CDR2 SQIVND. Spanning cysteine to phenylalanine, the CDR3 consists of 15 amino acids. This entry keeps only the CDR3 DNA: 45 bases, framed from base 1. TCRbeta CDR3 regions were amplified from genomic DNA using the immunoSEQ Assay, a bias-controlled multiplex PCR. On the study's bioinformatics: Nucleated cell counts per sample were estimated from amplification of reference gene primers within the assay. To quantify the absolute abundance of each unique TCRbeta CDR3 rearrangement, sequence reads were collapsed and filtered. For each sample, productive Simpson clonality was calculated as the square root of Simpson's diversity index over productive rearrangements. The clones in this table, taken by TCRdb from immuneACCESS, are in-frame only. Not every clone is retained; where verified, under half of the shortfall comes from an unresolved V gene, and the cause of the rest is unknown. That table supplies the V and J calls and clone size; D and trimming were determined from the DNA. This sample holds roughly 38,000 clones; roughly 80% were observed only once. The ten largest clones represent about 9.1% of the sample.

Whole blood was collected in K2EDTA tubes by collaborating institutions according to the institutions' own protocols. For TCRbeta analysis, collaborators shipped samples in one of three forms: frozen whole blood, isolated PBMCs, or DNA extracted from either of those sample types. Points the paper makes about the study in general: The amount of clinical and demographic metadata varied by source and participant and was provided uncurated.

Rearrangement joined TRBV19 to TRBJ1-4; no D segment can be confidently identified. What was sequenced was peripheral blood. This sequence was found in a man in his 60s in a cohort sampled during active COVID-19. CDR3 protein: CASSIDGGFKEKLFF. The DNA sequence is as follows: TGTGCCAGTAGTATAGACGGAGGTTTCAAGGAAAAACTGTTTTTT.